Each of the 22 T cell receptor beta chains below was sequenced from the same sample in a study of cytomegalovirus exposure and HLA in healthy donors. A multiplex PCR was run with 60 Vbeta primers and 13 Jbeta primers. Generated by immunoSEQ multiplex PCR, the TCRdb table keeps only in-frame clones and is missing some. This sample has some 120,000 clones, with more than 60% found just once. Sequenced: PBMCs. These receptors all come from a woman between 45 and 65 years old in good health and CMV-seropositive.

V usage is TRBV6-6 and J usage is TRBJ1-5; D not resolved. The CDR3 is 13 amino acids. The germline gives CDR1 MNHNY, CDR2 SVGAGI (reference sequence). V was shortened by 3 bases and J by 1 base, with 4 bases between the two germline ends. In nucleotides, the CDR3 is TGTGCCAGCAGTTATCAAAGCAATCAGCCCCAGCATTTT. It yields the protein CASSYQSNQPQHF.

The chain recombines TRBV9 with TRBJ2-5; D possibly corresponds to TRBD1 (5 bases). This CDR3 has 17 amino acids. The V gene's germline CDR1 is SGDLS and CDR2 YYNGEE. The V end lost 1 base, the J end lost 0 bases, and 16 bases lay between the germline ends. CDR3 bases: TGTGCCAGCAGCGTAAGTGGGCGGTGGGGCCACCAAGAGACCCAGTACTTC. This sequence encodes CASSVSGRWGHQETQYF.

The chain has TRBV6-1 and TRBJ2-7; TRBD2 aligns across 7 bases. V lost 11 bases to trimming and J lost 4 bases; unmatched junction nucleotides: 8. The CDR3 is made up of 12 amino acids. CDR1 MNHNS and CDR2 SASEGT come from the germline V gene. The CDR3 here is CASRAGEYEQYF. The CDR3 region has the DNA TGTGCCTCAAGGGCGGGGGAGTACGAGCAGTACTTC.

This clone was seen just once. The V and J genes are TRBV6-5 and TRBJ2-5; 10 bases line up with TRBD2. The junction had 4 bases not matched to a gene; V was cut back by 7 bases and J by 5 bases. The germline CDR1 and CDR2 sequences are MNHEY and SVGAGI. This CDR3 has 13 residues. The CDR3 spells CASTSGLAETQYF. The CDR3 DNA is TGTGCCAGCACTTCGGGACTAGCGGAGACCCAGTACTTC.

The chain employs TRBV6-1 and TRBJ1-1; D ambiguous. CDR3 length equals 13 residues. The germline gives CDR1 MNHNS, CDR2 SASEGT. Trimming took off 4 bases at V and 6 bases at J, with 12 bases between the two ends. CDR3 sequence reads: CASSVGGSPEAFF. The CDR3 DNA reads TGTGCCAGCAGTGTCGGAGGGAGCCCTGAAGCTTTCTTT.

CDR3: CASRIRTVLGNEQFF. In DNA form, the CDR3 reads TGTGCCAGTAGAATCAGGACAGTCCTGGGCAATGAGCAGTTCTTC. The rearrangement uses TRBV19 and TRBJ2-1, with D possibly matching TRBD1 (6 bases). The CDR3 sequence is 15 residues long. With 6 bases removed from V and 6 bases from J, the gap between germline ends came to 18 bases. Germline assignment: CDR1 LNHDA and CDR2 SQIVND (reference sequence).

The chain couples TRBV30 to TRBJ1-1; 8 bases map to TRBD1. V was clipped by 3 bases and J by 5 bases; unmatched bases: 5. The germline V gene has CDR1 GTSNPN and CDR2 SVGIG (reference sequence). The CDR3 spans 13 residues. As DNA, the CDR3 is TGTGCCTGGAGCGGACAGGGTTGGACTGAAGCTTTCTTT. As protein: CAWSGQGWTEAFF.

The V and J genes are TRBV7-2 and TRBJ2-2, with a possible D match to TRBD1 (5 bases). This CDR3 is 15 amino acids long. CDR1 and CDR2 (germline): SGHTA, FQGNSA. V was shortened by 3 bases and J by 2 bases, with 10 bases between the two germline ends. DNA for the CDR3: TGTGCCAGCAGCTTGGCAGGGCCTAACACCGGGGAGCTGTTTTTT. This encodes CASSLAGPNTGELFF.

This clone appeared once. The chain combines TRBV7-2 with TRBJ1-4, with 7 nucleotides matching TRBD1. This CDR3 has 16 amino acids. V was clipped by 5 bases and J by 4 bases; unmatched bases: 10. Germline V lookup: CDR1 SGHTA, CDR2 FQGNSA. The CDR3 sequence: CASSRDRPLGNEKLFF. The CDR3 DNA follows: TGTGCCAGCAGCCGGGACAGACCTTTGGGTAATGAAAAACTGTTTTTT.

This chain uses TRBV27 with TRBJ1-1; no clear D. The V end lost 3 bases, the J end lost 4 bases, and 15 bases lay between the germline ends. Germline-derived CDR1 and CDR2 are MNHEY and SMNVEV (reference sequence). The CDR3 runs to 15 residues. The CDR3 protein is CASSFRWEVGTEAFF. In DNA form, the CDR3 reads TGTGCCAGCAGTTTCAGGTGGGAGGTCGGCACTGAAGCTTTCTTT.

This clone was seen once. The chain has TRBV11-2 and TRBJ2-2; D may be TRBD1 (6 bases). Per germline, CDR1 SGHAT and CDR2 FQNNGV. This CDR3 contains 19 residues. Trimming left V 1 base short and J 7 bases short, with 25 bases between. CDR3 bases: TGTGCCAGCAGCTTAGGAAAACTATTGGGGGCTTCTGTGGGCGGGGAGCTGTTTTTT. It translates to CASSLGKLLGASVGGELFF.

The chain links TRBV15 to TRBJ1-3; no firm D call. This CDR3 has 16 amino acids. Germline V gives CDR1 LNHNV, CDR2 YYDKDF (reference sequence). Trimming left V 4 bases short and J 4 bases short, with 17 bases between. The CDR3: CATSTSHLLLGNTIYF. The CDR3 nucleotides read TGTGCCACCAGCACATCACACCTCTTGCTCGGAAACACCATATATTTT.

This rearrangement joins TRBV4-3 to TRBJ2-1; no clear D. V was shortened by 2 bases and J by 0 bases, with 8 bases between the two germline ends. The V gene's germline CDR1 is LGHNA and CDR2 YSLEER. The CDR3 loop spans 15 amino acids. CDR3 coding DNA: TGCGCCAGCAGCCAAAGTTGGAGCTCCTACAATGAGCAGTTCTTC. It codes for CASSQSWSSYNEQFF.

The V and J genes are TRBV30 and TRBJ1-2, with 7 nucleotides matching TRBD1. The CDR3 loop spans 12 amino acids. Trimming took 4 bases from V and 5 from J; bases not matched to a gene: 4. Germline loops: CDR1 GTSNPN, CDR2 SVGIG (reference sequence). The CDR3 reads CAWTGQPYGYTF. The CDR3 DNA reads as TGTGCCTGGACGGGACAGCCTTATGGCTACACCTTC.

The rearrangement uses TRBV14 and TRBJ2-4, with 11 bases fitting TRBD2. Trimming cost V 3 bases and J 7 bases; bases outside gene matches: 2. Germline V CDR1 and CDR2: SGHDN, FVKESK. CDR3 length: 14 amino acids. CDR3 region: CASSHLAGGNIQYF. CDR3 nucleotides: TGTGCCAGCAGCCACTTAGCGGGGGGGAACATTCAGTACTTC.

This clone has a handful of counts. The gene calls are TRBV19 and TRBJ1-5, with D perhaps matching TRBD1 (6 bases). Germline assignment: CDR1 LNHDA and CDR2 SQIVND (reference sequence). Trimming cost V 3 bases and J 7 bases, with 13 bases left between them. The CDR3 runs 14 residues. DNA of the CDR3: TGTGCCAGTAGTATTGGCAGGGGTGGGCAGCCCCAGCATTTT. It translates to CASSIGRGGQPQHF.

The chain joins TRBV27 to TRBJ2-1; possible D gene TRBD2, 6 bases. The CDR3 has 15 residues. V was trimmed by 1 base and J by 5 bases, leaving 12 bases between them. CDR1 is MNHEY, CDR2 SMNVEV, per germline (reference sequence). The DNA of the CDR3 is TGTGCCAGCAGTTTATTTCTAGCGACCCACAATGAGCAGTTCTTC. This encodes CASSLFLATHNEQFF.

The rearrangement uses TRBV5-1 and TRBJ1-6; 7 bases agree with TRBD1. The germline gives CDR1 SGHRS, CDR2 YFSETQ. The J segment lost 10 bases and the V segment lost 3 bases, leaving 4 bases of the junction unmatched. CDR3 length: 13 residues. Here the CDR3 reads CASSSTGRSPLHF. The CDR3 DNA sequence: TGCGCCAGCAGCTCGACAGGGAGGTCACCCCTCCACTTT.

CDR3 coding DNA: TGTGCCAGCAGCCGAGAAATGGCGGGAGGGCCCTACGAGCAGTACTTC. It translates to CASSREMAGGPYEQYF. The chain couples TRBV4-2 to TRBJ2-7, with TRBD2 identical over 9 bases. The CDR3 has 16 amino acids. In germline, CDR1 is LGHNA, CDR2 YNFKEQ. Germline trimming cut 4 bases from V and 2 bases from J; bases unmatched to any gene: 9.

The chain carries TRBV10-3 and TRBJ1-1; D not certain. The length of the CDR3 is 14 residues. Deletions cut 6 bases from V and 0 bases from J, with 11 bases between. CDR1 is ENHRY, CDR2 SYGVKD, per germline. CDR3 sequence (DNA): TGTGCCATCAGGGGGTCGGGGATGAACACTGAAGCTTTCTTT. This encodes CAIRGSGMNTEAFF.

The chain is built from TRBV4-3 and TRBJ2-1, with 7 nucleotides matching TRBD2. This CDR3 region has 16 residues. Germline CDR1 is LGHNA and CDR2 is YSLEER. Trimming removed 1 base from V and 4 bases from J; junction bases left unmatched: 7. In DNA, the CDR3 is TGCGCCAGCAGCCAAGCGCACAGCGGGACGTACAATGAGCAGTTCTTC. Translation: CASSQAHSGTYNEQFF.

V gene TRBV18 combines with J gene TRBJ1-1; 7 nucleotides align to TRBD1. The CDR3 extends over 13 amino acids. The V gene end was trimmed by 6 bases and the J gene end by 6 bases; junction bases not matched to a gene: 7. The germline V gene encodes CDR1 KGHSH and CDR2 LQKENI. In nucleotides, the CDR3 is TGTGCCAGCTCGCCTGGGACAGTGCCTGAAGCTTTCTTT. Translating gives CASSPGTVPEAFF.